These 23 T cell receptor beta chains were sequenced from one sample in a study of T cells in localized non-small cell lung cancer. Repertoires were generated with immunoSEQ multiplex PCR, while TCRdb's copy carries only in-frame clones and drops some. The sample has tens of thousands of clones; approximately 87% are singletons. Source: peripheral blood, taken before any cancer treatment. Receptor source: a woman aged 40 to 75 with stage I lung adenocarcinoma.

This clone appeared a few times. Other DNA sequences in the same sample also yield this CDR3. The chain joins TRBV4-3 to TRBJ2-3, with a tentative D call TRBD2 (7 bases). There are 15 residues in the CDR3. In germline, CDR1 is LGHNA, CDR2 YSLEER. Trimming left V 0 bases short and J 3 bases short, with 10 bases between. The CDR3 reads CASSQDRGATDTQYF. CDR3 DNA: TGCGCCAGCAGCCAAGACCGGGGGGCAACAGATACGCAGTATTTT.

The J gene is TRBJ1-2, the V gene TRBV2; D gene ambiguous. The CDR3 covers 12 residues. Deletions cut 6 bases from V and 2 bases from J, with 7 bases between. Germline loops: CDR1 SNHLY, CDR2 FYNNEI. This CDR3 is CASSGVNYGYTF. CDR3 nucleotides: TGTGCCAGCAGCGGGGTAAACTATGGCTACACCTTC. Filled out from reference TRBV2 and TRBJ1-2, the complete variable domain reads EPEVTQTPSHQVTQMGQEVILRCVPISNHLYFYWYRQILGQKVEFLVSFYNNEISEKSEIFDDQFSVERPDGSNFTLKIRSTKLEDSAMYFCASSGVNYGYTFGSGTRLTVV.

V is TRBV4-2 and J is TRBJ2-7; D could derive from TRBD1 or TRBD2 (5 bases each). Germline V gene sequence: CDR1 LGHNA, CDR2 YNFKEQ. The CDR3 length is 16 residues. V was cut by 0 bases and J by 6 bases, with 18 bases left in between. The CDR3 nucleotides are TGTGCCAGCAGCCAAGAAGACGAGCCCCATGGGGGCGAGCAGTACTTC. It is translated as CASSQEDEPHGGEQYF.

The chain employs TRBV4-1 and TRBJ2-2; possible D gene TRBD1, 6 bases. V lost 0 bases to trimming and J lost 6 bases, with 20 bases between them. The CDR3 sequence is 18 residues long. Germline V CDR1 and CDR2: MGHRA, YSYEKL. As DNA, the CDR3 is TGCGCCAGCAGCCAAGACTCGGACAGCAGCCTGGGGGCCGGGGAGCTGTTTTTT. Translated: CASSQDSDSSLGAGELFF.

The chain recombines TRBV12-5 with TRBJ1-6, with TRBD1 matching 7 bases. Per germline, CDR1 LGHNT and CDR2 FRNRAP. This CDR3 has 15 amino acids. V dropped 5 bases and J dropped 0; count of bases not matched to a gene: 1. In nucleotides, the CDR3 is TGTGCTAGTGGTCGGGACAGCTCCTATAATTCACCCCTCCACTTT. Translation: CASGRDSSYNSPLHF.

This sequence joins TRBV28 and TRBJ1-2; 9 positions agree with TRBD1. The CDR3 covers 13 residues. V trimming: 6 bases; J trimming: 4 bases; junction bases outside the gene matches: 3. The V gene's germline CDR1 is MDHEN and CDR2 SYDVKM. This CDR3 is CASSLGQGYGYTF. In nucleotides, the CDR3 is TGTGCCAGCAGCCTGGGACAGGGCTATGGCTACACCTTC.

The J gene is TRBJ1-1, the V gene TRBV20-1; no definite D call. CDR3 length: 10 residues. Germline V gene sequence: CDR1 DFQATT, CDR2 SNEGSKA (reference sequence). Trimming removed 6 bases at V and 8 bases at J, with 10 bases between. The CDR3 protein is CSAGPKEAFF. The DNA for the CDR3 is TGCAGTGCGGGCCCCAAAGAAGCTTTCTTT.

This clone was seen a single time. The chain recombines TRBV30 with TRBJ1-2, with 8 positions matching TRBD1. Germline CDR1 is GTSNPN and CDR2 is SVGIG (reference sequence). CDR3 length equals 12 residues. Trimming cost V 3 bases and J 13 bases; bases outside gene matches: 10. This CDR3 reads CAWRGTGGSSTF. The CDR3 DNA sequence: TGTGCCTGGAGGGGTACAGGGGGTTCATCCACCTTC.

The V and J genes are TRBV11-3 and TRBJ2-1, with 9 nucleotides matching TRBD1. From germline, CDR1 is SGHNT and CDR2 YENEEA. The CDR3 covers 16 residues. The V and J ends lost 0 bases and 5 bases, in that order; junction bases with no gene match: 5. The CDR3 loop reads CASSLETGTGNNEQFF. CDR3 DNA sequence: TGTGCCAGCAGCTTAGAAACCGGGACAGGGAACAATGAGCAGTTCTTC.

This sequence joins TRBV7-2 and TRBJ2-7; TRBD2 aligns across 14 bases. The junction had 4 bases not matched to a gene; V was cut back by 5 bases and J by 4 bases. This CDR3 is built from 15 residues. In germline, CDR1 is SGHTA, CDR2 FQGNSA. The CDR3 protein is CASSERLAGGYEQYF. The CDR3 region has the DNA TGTGCCAGCAGCGAACGACTAGCGGGGGGGTACGAGCAGTACTTC.

The V call is TRBV14, the J call TRBJ2-7; D is ambiguous. The germline V and J ends were trimmed by 4 bases and 3 bases, with 4 bases remaining between them. The length of the CDR3 is 11 residues. The germline CDR1 and CDR2 sequences are SGHDN and FVKESK. CDR3 residues: CASSRYYEQYF. In DNA, the CDR3 is TGTGCCAGCAGCCGCTACTACGAGCAGTACTTC.

The chain joins TRBV6-5 to TRBJ1-6, with a weak D call TRBD1 (5 bases). There are 13 residues in the CDR3. CDR1 is MNHEY and CDR2 is SVGAGI in the germline V gene. V was trimmed by 6 bases and J by 7 bases, leaving 10 bases between them. Here the CDR3 DNA reads TGTGCCAGCAGCTCCAGGGACAATTCACCCCTCCACTTT. Translating it yields CASSSRDNSPLHF.

The V gene is TRBV28, the J gene TRBJ1-1; D is perhaps TRBD1 (6 bases). Germline-derived CDR1 and CDR2 are MDHEN and SYDVKM. Trimming removed 2 bases at V and 4 bases at J, with 23 bases between. This CDR3 is built from 18 residues. In DNA form, the CDR3 reads TGTGCCAGCAGTTTACCTAGAGGGGGGATTCTTACTGCCACTGAAGCTTTCTTT. Translation: CASSLPRGGILTATEAFF.

The chain uses TRBV15 and TRBJ1-2; D uncertain. CDR1 LNHNV and CDR2 YYDKDF come from the germline V gene (reference sequence). This CDR3 has 16 residues. Trimming cost V 2 bases and J 6 bases, with 19 bases left between them. CDR3 protein: CATSRRQRIDIDGYTF. DNA of the CDR3: TGTGCCACCAGCAGAAGACAACGCATCGATATCGATGGCTACACCTTC.

This sequence joins TRBV7-3 and TRBJ1-6; 9 positions agree with TRBD1. Germline V gene lookup returns CDR1 SGHTA and CDR2 FQGTGA. This CDR3 has 15 residues. Trimming removed 5 bases from V and 9 bases from J; junction bases left unmatched: 8. Here the CDR3 reads CASSPSGTGTSPLHF. CDR3 coding DNA: TGTGCCAGCAGCCCCTCCGGGACAGGGACTTCACCCCTCCACTTT.

The V and J genes are TRBV19 and TRBJ2-7; D possibly uses TRBD1 or TRBD2 (5 bases each). Trimming took 5 bases from V and 3 from J, leaving 17 bases between them. This CDR3 has 15 amino acids. CDR1 LNHDA and CDR2 SQIVND come from the germline V gene (reference sequence). The CDR3 protein is CASSPRKGRLYEQYF. The CDR3 DNA follows: TGTGCCAGTAGTCCCCGGAAGGGACGACTCTACGAGCAGTACTTC. The full variable domain, in which reference TRBV19 and TRBJ2-7 provide the parts outside the CDR3, is DGGITQSPKYLFRKEGQNVTLSCEQNLNHDAMYWYRQDPGQGLRLIYYSQIVNDFQKGDIAEGYSVSREKKESFPLTVTSAQKNPTAFYLCASSPRKGRLYEQYFGPGTRLTVT.

The chain recombines TRBV19 with TRBJ2-4; D gene unclear. The CDR3 covers 16 residues. Trimming removed 1 base from V and 0 bases from J, with 10 bases in between. CDR1 LNHDA and CDR2 SQIVND come from the germline V gene (reference sequence). CDR3 sequence: CASSIGHNLAKNIQYF. As DNA, the CDR3 is TGTGCCAGTAGTATAGGTCATAATTTAGCCAAAAACATTCAGTACTTC.

The V and J genes are TRBV19 and TRBJ1-5; D is unresolved. The germline gives CDR1 LNHDA, CDR2 SQIVND (reference sequence). The CDR3 covers 13 residues. With 6 bases removed from V and 3 bases from J, the gap between germline ends came to 9 bases. The CDR3, as DNA: TGTGCCAGTAGCGAAGTTCCCAATCAGCCCCAGCATTTT. It codes for CASSEVPNQPQHF.

The chain is built from TRBV9 and TRBJ1-4, with D hard to call. Trimming took 4 bases from V and 5 from J, leaving 9 bases between them. CDR1 is SGDLS and CDR2 is YYNGEE in the germline V gene. CDR3 size: 13 residues. CDR3 coding DNA: TGTGCCAGCAGCTCTCCTCCCAATGAAAAACTGTTTTTT. It codes for CASSSPPNEKLFF.

The V and J genes are TRBV7-3 and TRBJ1-2; TRBD1 matches at 10 bases. Unmatched junction bases numbered 8, after V lost 5 bases and J lost 5 bases. This CDR3 contains 15 residues. The germline V gene has CDR1 SGHTA and CDR2 FQGTGA. CDR3 region: CASSPSGTGVYGYTF. The CDR3 DNA reads as TGTGCCAGCAGCCCGTCCGGGACAGGGGTTTATGGCTACACCTTC.

The chain joins TRBV5-4 to TRBJ1-2, with D possibly being TRBD1 (6 bases). V shed 4 bases and J shed 5 bases, with 15 bases lying between them. The CDR3 totals 14 residues. The V gene's germline CDR1 is SGHNT and CDR2 YYREEE (reference sequence). Here the CDR3 reads CASSTSDSYYGYTF. The CDR3 nucleotides are TGTGCCAGCAGCACCTCGGACAGCTATTATGGCTACACCTTC.

This chain uses TRBV5-8 with TRBJ1-3, with D unclear. The CDR3 runs 12 residues. The germline gives CDR1 SGHTS, CDR2 YDEGEE. V was trimmed by 3 bases and J by 11 bases, leaving 12 bases between them. CDR3 sequence: CASSWSGRPIYF. CDR3 DNA: TGTGCCAGCAGCTGGAGCGGACGACCCATATATTTT. Complete variable domain (other parts from reference TRBV5-8 and TRBJ1-3): EAGVTQSPTHLIKTRGQQATLRCSPISGHTSVYWYQQALGLGLQFLLWYDEGEERNRGNFPPRFSGRQFPNYSSELNVNALELEDSALYLCASSWSGRPIYFGEGSWLTVV.

CDR3 bases: TGTGCCTCTTCAGGGGCCCATAGGACAGATACGCAGTATTTT. It specifies CASSGAHRTDTQYF. The V gene is TRBV7-3, the J gene TRBJ2-3, with D perhaps TRBD1 (6 bases). CDR3 length: 14 residues. CDR1 and CDR2 from the germline V gene are SGHTA and FQGTGA. V lost 11 bases and J 3 bases, leaving 18 bases between the germline ends.